This T cell receptor (beta chain) was sequenced in a study of cytomegalovirus exposure and HLA in healthy donors. Looking at the study overall: The same platform was used for the 130 or so validation repertoires as for the approximately 610 first-cohort repertoires, as reported in a later analysis. Study-level results: Overall, approximately 150 TCR beta chains were annotated as cytomegalovirus-associated. Three CMV-associated chains proved CMV antigen-specific in vitro. As was reported, the classifier diagnosed cytomegalovirus status with high specificity and sensitivity.

This clone was observed a handful of times. Its target is not known. The method was immunoSEQ multiplex PCR; TCRdb's version includes in-frame clones alone and lacks a portion of them. The sample shows hundreds of thousands of clones, approximately 83% of them seen only once. The sequence came from a woman younger than 45 in good health and CMV-seropositive. Sample: PBMCs.

CDR3 in DNA: TGCGCCAGCAGCTATGGACAGGGCTCCTTTGCTAGCACAGATACGCAGTATTTT. Amino acid sequence: CASSYGQGSFASTDTQYF. This sequence joins TRBV5-1 and TRBJ2-3, with TRBD1 identical over 8 bases. The V gene's germline CDR1 is SGHRS and CDR2 YFSETQ. The junction had 12 bases not matched to a gene; V was cut back by 3 bases and J by 0 bases. The CDR3 consists of 18 residues.